This T cell receptor beta chain was identified during a study of beta chain features in type 1 diabetes. Points from the study as a whole: Moderately but significantly shorter TCRB CDR3s were found in Type 1 diabetes patients in all four CD4+ subsets. Naive, central memory and Treg TCRB repertoires seemed to resemble each other more closely in patients than they did in healthy donors.

The sequenced template was cDNA made from the entire isolated RNA. TCRdb's copy holds only in-frame clones and misses some; the assay was immunoSEQ multiplex PCR. The profile shows more than 300,000 clones, 9.6% of them singletons. The CDR3 has 13 amino acids. V was pared by 3 bases and J by 5 bases, with 10 bases between. Germline V gene sequence: CDR1 SGDLS, CDR2 YYNGEE. On this clone itself: Its target is not known.

Per donor, one heparinised blood draw averaged roughly 110 mL. Each sorted population was over 95% pure. The clonotype was recovered from a man younger than 40 with type 1 diabetes. The chain is built from TRBV9 and TRBJ2-3; TRBD1 is a possible D gene (6 bases). The sequencing input was central memory CD4+ T cells from blood. The DNA for the CDR3 is TGTGCCAGCAGCGGGGGGCCGGGAGATACGCAGTATTTT. Translating gives CASSGGPGDTQYF.